This TCR beta chain came from a study of blood T cell repertoires in COVID-19. With 5 bases removed from V and 3 bases from J, the gap between germline ends came to 10 bases. The CDR3 spans 14 residues. Germline values: CDR1 LGHDT, CDR2 YNNKEL (reference sequence). In the original workflow: Reference gene primer amplification gave nucleated cell count estimates. Measured with immunoSEQ multiplex PCR; TCRdb has only the in-frame clones, and not every one. The V and J calls and the clone size are those of that table, but D and trimming were determined from the DNA. The sample lists roughly 400,000 clones; 70% to 90% were seen once.

The J gene is TRBJ2-2, the V gene TRBV3-1 (or the pseudogene TRBV3-2); possibly TRBD2 for D (5 bases). Source material: PBMCs or T cells enriched from blood (not recorded which). The sequence derives from a woman aged 18 to 35 who had been exposed to COVID-19. The CDR3 reads CASSGLGYTGELFF. The CDR3 region has the DNA TGTGCCAGCAGCGGACTGGGATACACCGGGGAGCTGTTTTTT.